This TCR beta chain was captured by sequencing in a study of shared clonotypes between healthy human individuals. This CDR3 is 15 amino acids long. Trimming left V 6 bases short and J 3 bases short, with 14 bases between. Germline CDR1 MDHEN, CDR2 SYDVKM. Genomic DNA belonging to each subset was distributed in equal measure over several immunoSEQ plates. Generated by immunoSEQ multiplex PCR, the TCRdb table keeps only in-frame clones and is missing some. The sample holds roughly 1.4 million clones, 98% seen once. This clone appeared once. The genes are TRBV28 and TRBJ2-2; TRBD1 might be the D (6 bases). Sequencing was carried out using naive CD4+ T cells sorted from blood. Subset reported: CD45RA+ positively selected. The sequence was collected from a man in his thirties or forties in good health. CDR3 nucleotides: TGTGCCAGCAGCCACTACAGGGAGTACACCGGGGAGCTGTTTTTT. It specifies CASSHYREYTGELFF.